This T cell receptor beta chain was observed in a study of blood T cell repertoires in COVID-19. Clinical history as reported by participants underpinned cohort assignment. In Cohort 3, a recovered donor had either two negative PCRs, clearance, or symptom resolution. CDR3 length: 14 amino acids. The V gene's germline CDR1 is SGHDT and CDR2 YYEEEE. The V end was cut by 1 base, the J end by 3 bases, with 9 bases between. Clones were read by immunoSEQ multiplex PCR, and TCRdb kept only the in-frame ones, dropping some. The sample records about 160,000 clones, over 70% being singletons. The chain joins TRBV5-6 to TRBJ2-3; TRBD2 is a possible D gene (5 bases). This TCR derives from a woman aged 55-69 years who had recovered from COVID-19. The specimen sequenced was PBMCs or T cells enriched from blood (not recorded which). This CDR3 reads CASSLRGITDTQYF. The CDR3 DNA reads TGTGCCAGCAGCTTGAGAGGGATTACAGATACGCAGTATTTT. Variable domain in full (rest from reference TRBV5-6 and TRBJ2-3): DAGVTQSPTHLIKTRGQQVTLRCSPKSGHDTVSWYQQALGQGPQFIFQYYEEEERQRGNFPDRFSGHQFPNYSSELNVNALLLGDSALYLCASSLRGITDTQYFGPGTRLTVL.